The 23 T cell receptor beta chains below all came from one sample that was sequenced in a study of glioma-infiltrating T cells. Using RNA template, CDR3s of TCR alpha and beta were amplified with iRepertoire arm-PCR. Each CDR3 protein gets one entry after TCRdb re-called the multiplex PCR reads with MiXCR. Among around 390,000 distinct CDR3 sequences listed, 41% were seen once. The sample consisted of glioma tissue, nonneoplastic brain tissue, or PBMCs (not recorded which). The receptors derive from a human donor with low-grade glioma or glioblastoma, undergoing nonglioma brain surgery, or in good health (not recorded which).

On this clonotype itself: One base away lies a much larger clone, so this may be a sequencing read error. This chain joins TRBV7-9 and TRBJ1-2; D is perhaps TRBD1 (5 bases). The CDR3 is 15 residues long. Germline values: CDR1 SEHNR, CDR2 FQNEAQ (reference sequence). DNA for the CDR3: TGTGCCACCAGCCTAGTTATGGGGGTAAACTATGGCTACACCTTC. Translation: CATSLVMGVNYGYTF.

There are many counts of this clonotype. V is TRBV20-1 and J is TRBJ1-2; D might be TRBD1 (6 bases). The V end lost 5 bases, the J end lost 4 bases, and 11 bases lay between the germline ends. This CDR3 spans 12 amino acids. CDR1 and CDR2 (germline): DFQATT, SNEGSKA (reference sequence). CDR3 loop: CSAETGGYGYTF. CDR3 coding DNA: TGCAGTGCTGAGACAGGTGGCTATGGCTACACCTTC.

The chain recombines TRBV4-1 with TRBJ2-3, with TRBD2 matching over 7 bases. The CDR3 runs 19 residues. Germline-derived CDR1 and CDR2 are MGHRA and YSYEKL. Trimming at V came to 0 bases and at J to 1 base, leaving 13 bases not matched to a gene. Here the CDR3 DNA reads TGCGCCAGCAGCCAAGACTATGGGTTGGCGGGAGTAGGCACAGATACGCAGTATTTT. This translates into CASSQDYGLAGVGTDTQYF.

The chain couples TRBV7-9 to TRBJ2-7; TRBD1 might be the D (6 bases). The CDR3 runs 15 residues. V lost 6 bases and J lost 4, with 19 bases in between. Germline V gene data show CDR1 as SEHNR and CDR2 as FQNEAQ (reference sequence). CDR3 DNA: TGTGCCAGCAGATTACCCGAACAGGGACAATACGAGCAGTACTTC. Its protein is CASRLPEQGQYEQYF.

In this sample, this clonotype turned up a few times. The V gene is TRBV4-2, the J gene TRBJ2-1, with 10 bases matching TRBD2. J was trimmed by 7 bases and V by 5 bases; bases with no gene match: 11. Germline CDR1 reads LGHNA; CDR2 reads YNFKEQ. The CDR3 has 16 amino acids. This chain's CDR3 is CASSSPTSGAGNEQFF. The CDR3 bases are TGTGCCAGCAGCTCACCCACTAGCGGGGCGGGAAATGAGCAGTTCTTC.

At least ten counts were recorded for this clonotype. The chain links TRBV24-1 to TRBJ2-1, with 9 nucleotides matching TRBD2. This CDR3 region has 16 residues. V shed 3 bases, J shed 1 base, and the junction held 3 bases outside the gene matches. Germline V CDR1 and CDR2: KGHDR, SFDVKD. CDR3 DNA: TGTGCCACCAGTGATCAGACTAGCGGATCCTACAATGAGCAGTTCTTC. Translated: CATSDQTSGSYNEQFF.

The sample holds many counts of this clonotype. The gene calls are TRBV4-3 and TRBJ2-7, with no clear D. Germline CDR1 LGHNA, CDR2 YSLEER. The V end was cut by 0 bases, the J end by 0 bases, with 9 bases between. The CDR3 has 15 amino acids. CDR3 nucleotide sequence: TGCGCCAGCAGCCAAGAAATACAGCTCTCCTACGAGCAGTACTTC. Its translation is CASSQEIQLSYEQYF.

The chain recombines TRBV6-1 with TRBJ1-5; D is unclear. CDR3 length: 15 residues. V dropped 6 bases and J dropped 4 bases, with 16 bases sitting between them. Germline assignment: CDR1 MNHNS and CDR2 SASEGT. The CDR3 loop is CASRQTQVGNQPQHF. CDR3 sequence (DNA): TGTGCCAGCAGACAGACCCAGGTTGGGAATCAGCCCCAGCATTTT.

This clonotype occurred a few times. V and J are TRBV19 and TRBJ1-5; TRBD1 aligns across 8 bases. Unmatched junction bases numbered 7, after V lost 4 bases and J lost 8 bases. The CDR3 consists of 14 residues. From germline, CDR1 is LNHDA and CDR2 SQIVND (reference sequence). The CDR3 nucleotides are TGTGCCAGTAGTACTCAGGGGGCGGAGGAGCCCCAGCATTTT. This encodes CASSTQGAEEPQHF.

V usage is TRBV30 and J usage is TRBJ2-2; D is uncertain. The CDR3 loop spans 15 amino acids. V dropped 5 bases and J dropped 1 base, with 14 bases sitting between them. Looked up from germline, CDR1 is GTSNPN and CDR2 is SVGIG (reference sequence). The chain's CDR3 is CAWRQSVRNTGELFF. For the CDR3, the DNA is TGTGCCTGGCGGCAAAGCGTGCGGAACACCGGGGAGCTGTTTTTT.

The gene calls are TRBV20-1 and TRBJ2-1; weak D call: TRBD1 (6 bases). V lost 8 bases to trimming and J lost 0 bases, with 14 bases between them. The CDR3 runs 14 residues. Germline values: CDR1 DFQATT, CDR2 SNEGSKA (reference sequence). The CDR3 DNA follows: TGCAGTCCCACCCAGGGGACCTCCTACAATGAGCAGTTCTTC. Residues: CSPTQGTSYNEQFF.

This clonotype was detected a few times. V gene TRBV19 combines with J gene TRBJ2-7, with D possibly TRBD1 on 5 matching bases. The V end lost 4 bases, the J end lost 2 bases, and 6 bases lay between the germline ends. The CDR3 has 12 amino acids. Germline lookup yields CDR1 LNHDA and CDR2 SQIVND (reference sequence). In DNA, the CDR3 is TGTGCCAGTAGTAAGACAGCCTACGAGCAGTACTTC. Its translation: CASSKTAYEQYF.

At least ten counts were recorded for this clonotype. This chain links TRBV27 with TRBJ1-5; 7 nucleotides match TRBD1. CDR3 length: 18 amino acids. Trimming removed 2 bases from V and 0 bases from J; junction bases left unmatched: 10. In germline, CDR1 is MNHEY, CDR2 SMNVEV (reference sequence). The CDR3 loop is CASSLKGAVGYSNQPQHF. The DNA of the CDR3 is TGTGCCAGCAGTTTAAAGGGGGCCGTGGGGTATAGCAATCAGCCCCAGCATTTT.

This clonotype occurred many times. The chain uses TRBV6-1 and TRBJ1-5; D might be TRBD1 (6 bases). The CDR3 runs 14 residues. The V gene's germline CDR1 is MNHNS and CDR2 SASEGT. Trimming removed 6 bases from V and 7 bases from J, with 16 bases in between. CDR3 sequence: CASSLGGSVQPQHF. The CDR3 coding sequence is TGTGCCAGCAGCCTAGGGGGTTCGGTCCAGCCCCAGCATTTT.

The rearrangement uses TRBV7-2 and TRBJ2-1; 11 bases map to TRBD2. V lost 8 bases, J lost 7 bases, and 7 bases stayed unmatched. Germline-derived CDR1 and CDR2 are SGHTA and FQGNSA. The CDR3 length is 14 residues. The CDR3: CASAQGLAANEQFF. In nucleotides, the CDR3 is TGTGCCAGCGCCCAGGGACTAGCGGCGAATGAGCAGTTCTTC.

In the case of this clonotype: One base away lies a much larger clone, so this may be a sequencing read error. The rearrangement uses TRBV6-5 and TRBJ2-7; D unresolved. V was pared by 2 bases and J by 1 base, with 6 bases between. The length of the CDR3 is 13 residues. The germline gives CDR1 MNHEY, CDR2 SVGAGI. CDR3 amino acids: CASSYEPSYEQYF. The CDR3 DNA follows: TGTGCCAGCAGTTACGAGCCTTCCTACGAGCAGTACTTC.

The genes are TRBV7-2 and TRBJ2-1; 8 bases line up with TRBD2. The V segment lost 1 base and the J segment 4 bases; nucleotides outside the gene matches: 6. Germline V gives CDR1 SGHTA, CDR2 FQGNSA. The CDR3 is 16 amino acids. The CDR3 DNA reads TGTGCCAGCAGCTTAGGGATAGCGGGATGGTACAATGAGCAGTTCTTC. Its translation is CASSLGIAGWYNEQFF.

This rearrangement joins TRBV28 to TRBJ2-3; 7 bases are a match to TRBD2. V was pared by 6 bases and J by 2 bases, with 8 bases of the junction left unmatched. CDR3 size: 15 residues. In germline, CDR1 is MDHEN, CDR2 SYDVKM. In DNA form, the CDR3 reads TGTGCCAGCAGCGCAAGCGGGGTTTACACAGATACGCAGTATTTT. This encodes CASSASGVYTDTQYF.

At least ten counts were recorded for this clonotype. J is TRBJ1-5 and V is TRBV6-2 or TRBV6-3; 9 bases are shared with TRBD1. This CDR3 has 16 residues. The germline V gene has CDR1 MNHEY and CDR2 SVGEGT. The J segment lost 3 bases and the V segment lost 5 bases, leaving 8 bases of the junction unmatched. The CDR3 spells CASSRSGTGYNQPQHF. In nucleotides, the CDR3 is TGTGCCAGCAGTCGATCCGGGACAGGGTACAATCAGCCCCAGCATTTT.

The chain recombines TRBV19 with TRBJ1-5; TRBD1 matches at 9 bases. There are 15 residues in the CDR3. V shed 5 bases and J 4 bases; nucleotides not matched to a gene: 6. Looked up from germline, CDR1 is LNHDA and CDR2 is SQIVND (reference sequence). The CDR3 loop is CASSGNRGPNQPQHF. Written as DNA, the CDR3 is TGTGCCAGTAGTGGAAACAGGGGGCCTAATCAGCCCCAGCATTTT.

This clonotype was counted at least ten times. V and J are TRBV6-6 and TRBJ1-1, with 11 bases identical to TRBD1. Per the germline V gene, CDR1 is MNHNY and CDR2 is SVGAGI (reference sequence). Losses at the gene ends were 2 bases for V and 0 bases for J; bases not matched to a gene: 5. The CDR3 has 17 amino acids. The CDR3 reads CASSYTGTGGLNTEAFF. The CDR3 nucleotides are TGTGCCAGCAGTTACACGGGGACAGGGGGGCTGAACACTGAAGCTTTCTTT.

This clonotype was counted a single time. The genes are TRBV6-6 and TRBJ2-3; D is undetermined. Germline values: CDR1 MNHNY, CDR2 SVGAGI (reference sequence). The CDR3 consists of 13 residues. V lost 6 bases, J lost 1 base, and 8 bases lay in between. DNA of the CDR3: TGTGCCAGCAGAGAAGTGGGCACAGATACGCAGTATTTT. As protein: CASREVGTDTQYF.

This clonotype was seen a handful of times. The CDR3 sequence: CASSFGAEGAEAFF. CDR3 in DNA: TGCGCCAGCAGCTTTGGGGCAGAGGGGGCTGAAGCTTTCTTT. This chain joins TRBV5-1 and TRBJ1-1; D perhaps matches TRBD1 (6 bases). Germline-derived CDR1 and CDR2 are SGHRS and YFSETQ. This CDR3 is 14 amino acids long. V gave up 2 bases and J gave up 6 bases, with 14 bases separating them.